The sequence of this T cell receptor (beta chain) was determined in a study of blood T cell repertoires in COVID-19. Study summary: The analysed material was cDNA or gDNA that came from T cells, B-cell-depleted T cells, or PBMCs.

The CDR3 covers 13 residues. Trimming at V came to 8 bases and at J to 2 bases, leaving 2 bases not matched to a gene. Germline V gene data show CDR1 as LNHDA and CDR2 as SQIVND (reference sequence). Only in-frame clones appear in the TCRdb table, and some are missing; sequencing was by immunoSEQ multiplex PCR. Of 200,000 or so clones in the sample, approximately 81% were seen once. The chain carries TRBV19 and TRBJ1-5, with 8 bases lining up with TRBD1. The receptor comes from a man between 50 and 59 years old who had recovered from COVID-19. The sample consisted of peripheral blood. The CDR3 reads CASEDRGNQPQHF. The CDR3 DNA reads TGTGCCAGTGAGGACAGGGGCAATCAGCCCCAGCATTTT.